The 8 T cell receptor beta chains presented below share a single source sample, sequenced in a study of PD-1 blockade in classical Hodgkin lymphoma. Only in-frame clones appear in the TCRdb table, and some are missing; sequencing was by immunoSEQ multiplex PCR. The data show 100,000 to 120,000 clones, approximately 89% seen once. Time point here: cycle 4 day 1 (C4D1), after five to seven weeks of nivolumab. All patients relapsed after autologous stem cell transplantation, and brentuximab vedotin exposure varied. The sequencing used peripheral blood mononuclear cells (PBMCs), collected before the fourth cycle of nivolumab. The receptors derive from a human donor with classical Hodgkin lymphoma.

The gene calls are TRBV5-1 and TRBJ2-3; D gene unclear. The length of the CDR3 is 14 residues. Trimming stripped 0 bases from V and 0 bases from J, with 5 bases between. Looked up from germline, CDR1 is SGHRS and CDR2 is YFSETQ. The CDR3: CASSLDSSTDTQYF. The DNA of the CDR3 is TGCGCCAGCAGCTTGGACAGTAGCACAGATACGCAGTATTTT.

The chain recombines TRBV28 with TRBJ2-2; the match to TRBD2 covers 12 bases. Looked up from germline, CDR1 is MDHEN and CDR2 is SYDVKM. Trimming removed 4 bases from V and 8 bases from J; junction bases left unmatched: 11. This CDR3 contains 17 residues. The CDR3 sequence: CASSSQRLAGVSGELFF. In nucleotides, the CDR3 is TGTGCCAGCAGTTCCCAACGACTAGCGGGAGTATCAGGGGAGCTGTTTTTT.

The chain has TRBV5-8 and TRBJ1-5, with D unclear. Trimming removed 0 bases at V and 11 bases at J, with 18 bases between. The CDR3 sequence is 15 residues long. Germline V lookup: CDR1 SGHTS, CDR2 YDEGEE. CDR3 sequence (DNA): TGTGCCAGCAGCTTGGACCCGGGCCCCTCGGGGACCCAGCATTTT. This encodes CASSLDPGPSGTQHF.

DNA for the CDR3: TGTGCCAGCAGCGCATGGGGGACTAGCGGGATCCTCGAGCAGTACTTC. This translates into CASSAWGTSGILEQYF. The chain joins TRBV5-4 to TRBJ2-7, with TRBD2 matching over 13 bases. This CDR3 region has 16 residues. From germline, CDR1 is SGHNT and CDR2 YYREEE (reference sequence). J was trimmed by 6 bases and V by 4 bases; bases with no gene match: 10.

The V call is TRBV19, the J call TRBJ1-1, with 7 bases fitting TRBD1. Germline values: CDR1 LNHDA, CDR2 SQIVND (reference sequence). This CDR3 spans 15 amino acids. J gave up 1 base and V 1 base, and 3 bases lay outside the gene matches. The CDR3 spells CASSIVRGRNTEAFF. In DNA form, the CDR3 reads TGTGCCAGTAGTATAGTAAGGGGGCGGAACACTGAAGCTTTCTTT. Supplemented by reference TRBV19 and TRBJ1-1, the full variable domain reads DGGITQSPKYLFRKEGQNVTLSCEQNLNHDAMYWYRQDPGQGLRLIYYSQIVNDFQKGDIAEGYSVSREKKESFPLTVTSAQKNPTAFYLCASSIVRGRNTEAFFGQGTRLTVV.

The genes are TRBV29-1 and TRBJ2-1, with 9 bases that match TRBD2. The germline gives CDR1 SQVTM, CDR2 ANQGSEA. V shed 6 bases and J 5 bases; nucleotides not matched to a gene: 11. There are 15 residues in the CDR3. The chain's CDR3 is CSVKLSAGGDNEQFF. CDR3 in DNA: TGCAGCGTCAAGTTATCCGCGGGGGGGGACAATGAGCAGTTCTTC.

This sequence joins TRBV27 and TRBJ2-7, with 9 nucleotides matching TRBD1. Unmatched junction bases numbered 10, after V lost 4 bases and J lost 6 bases. This CDR3 has 15 amino acids. Per the germline V gene, CDR1 is MNHEY and CDR2 is SMNVEV (reference sequence). CDR3 DNA sequence: TGTGCCAGCAGTTCCGTACAGGGGGCCTTCTCCGAGCAGTACTTC. Protein sequence: CASSSVQGAFSEQYF.

The V and J genes are TRBV11-1 and TRBJ2-7, with D unresolved. V was shortened by 6 bases and J by 1 base, with 16 bases between the two germline ends. The CDR3 runs to 15 residues. Germline V lookup: CDR1 SGHAT, CDR2 FQDESV (reference sequence). CDR3 amino acids: CASRPPGGPSYEQYF. CDR3 nucleotides: TGTGCCAGCAGACCCCCTGGCGGTCCTTCCTACGAGCAGTACTTC.